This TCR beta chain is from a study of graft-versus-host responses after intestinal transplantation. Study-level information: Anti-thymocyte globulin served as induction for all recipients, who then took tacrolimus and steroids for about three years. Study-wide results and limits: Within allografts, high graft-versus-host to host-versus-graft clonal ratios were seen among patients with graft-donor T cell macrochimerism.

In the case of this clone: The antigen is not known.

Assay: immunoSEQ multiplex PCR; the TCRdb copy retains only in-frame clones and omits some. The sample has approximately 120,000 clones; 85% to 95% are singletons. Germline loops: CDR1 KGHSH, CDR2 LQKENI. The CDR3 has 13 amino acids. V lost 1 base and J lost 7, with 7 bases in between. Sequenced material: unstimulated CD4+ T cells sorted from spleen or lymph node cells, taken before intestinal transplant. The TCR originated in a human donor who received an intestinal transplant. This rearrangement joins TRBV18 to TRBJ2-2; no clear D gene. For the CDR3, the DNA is TGTGCCAGCTCACCACAAGGGAACGGGGAGCTGTTTTTT. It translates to CASSPQGNGELFF.